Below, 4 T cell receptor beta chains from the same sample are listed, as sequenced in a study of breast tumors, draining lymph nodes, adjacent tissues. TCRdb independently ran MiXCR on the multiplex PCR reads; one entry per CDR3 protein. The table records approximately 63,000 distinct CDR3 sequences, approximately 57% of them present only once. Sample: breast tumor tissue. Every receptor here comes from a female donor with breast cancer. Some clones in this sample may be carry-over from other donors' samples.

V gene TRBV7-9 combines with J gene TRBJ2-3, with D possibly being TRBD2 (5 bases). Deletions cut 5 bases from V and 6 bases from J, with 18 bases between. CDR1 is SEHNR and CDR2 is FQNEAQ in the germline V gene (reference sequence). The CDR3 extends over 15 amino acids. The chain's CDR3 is CASSEEFRGWDTQYF. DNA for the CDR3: TGTGCCAGCAGCGAAGAGTTCCGGGGTTGGGATACGCAGTATTTT.

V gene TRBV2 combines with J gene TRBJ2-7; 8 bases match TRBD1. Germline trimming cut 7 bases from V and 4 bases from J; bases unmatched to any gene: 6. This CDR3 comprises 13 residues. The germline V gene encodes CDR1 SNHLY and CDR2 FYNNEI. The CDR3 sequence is CASNVRTGYEQYF. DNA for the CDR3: TGTGCCAGCAACGTACGGACAGGGTACGAGCAGTACTTC.

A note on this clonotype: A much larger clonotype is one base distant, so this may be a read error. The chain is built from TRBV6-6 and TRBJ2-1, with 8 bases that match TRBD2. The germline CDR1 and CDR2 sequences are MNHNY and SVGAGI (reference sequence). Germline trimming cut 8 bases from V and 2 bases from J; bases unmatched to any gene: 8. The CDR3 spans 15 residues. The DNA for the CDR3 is TGTGCCAGCCTGCAGCGGGAGAGCCCCTACAATGAGCAGTTCTTC. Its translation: CASLQRESPYNEQFF.

The CDR3 is CATSSQTGDSPLHF. CDR3 DNA: TGTGCCACCAGCAGTCAAACAGGGGATTCACCCCTCCACTTT. This chain connects TRBV15 to TRBJ1-6, with 7 bases aligning to TRBD1. This CDR3 contains 14 residues. CDR1 is LNHNV and CDR2 is YYDKDF in the germline V gene (reference sequence). V was pared by 3 bases and J by 8 bases, with 4 bases of the junction left unmatched.